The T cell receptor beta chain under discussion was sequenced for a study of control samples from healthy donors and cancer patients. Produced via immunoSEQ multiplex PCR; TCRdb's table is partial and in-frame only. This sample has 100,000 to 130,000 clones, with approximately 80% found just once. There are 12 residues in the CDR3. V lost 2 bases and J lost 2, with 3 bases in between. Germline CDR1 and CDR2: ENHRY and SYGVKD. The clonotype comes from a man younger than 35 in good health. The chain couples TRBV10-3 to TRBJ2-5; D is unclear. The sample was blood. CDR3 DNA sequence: TGTGCCATCAGTGAGAGACAAGAGACCCAGTACTTC. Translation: CAISERQETQYF.